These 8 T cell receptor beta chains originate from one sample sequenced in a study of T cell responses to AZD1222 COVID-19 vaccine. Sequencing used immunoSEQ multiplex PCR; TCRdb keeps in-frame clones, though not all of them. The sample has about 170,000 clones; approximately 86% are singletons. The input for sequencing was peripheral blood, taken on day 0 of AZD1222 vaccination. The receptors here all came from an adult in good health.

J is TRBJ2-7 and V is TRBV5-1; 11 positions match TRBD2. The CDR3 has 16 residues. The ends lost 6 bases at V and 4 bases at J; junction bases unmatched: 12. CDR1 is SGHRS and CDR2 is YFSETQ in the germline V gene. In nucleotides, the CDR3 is TGCGCCAGCACTCCTGGGGTAGCGGGAGGGCCGTACGAGCAGTACTTC. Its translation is CASTPGVAGGPYEQYF.

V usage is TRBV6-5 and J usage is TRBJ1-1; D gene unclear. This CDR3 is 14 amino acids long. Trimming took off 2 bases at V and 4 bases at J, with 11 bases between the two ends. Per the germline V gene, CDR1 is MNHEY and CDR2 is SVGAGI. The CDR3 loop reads CASSYGDGITEAFF. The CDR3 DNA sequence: TGTGCCAGCAGTTACGGCGACGGGATCACTGAAGCTTTCTTT.

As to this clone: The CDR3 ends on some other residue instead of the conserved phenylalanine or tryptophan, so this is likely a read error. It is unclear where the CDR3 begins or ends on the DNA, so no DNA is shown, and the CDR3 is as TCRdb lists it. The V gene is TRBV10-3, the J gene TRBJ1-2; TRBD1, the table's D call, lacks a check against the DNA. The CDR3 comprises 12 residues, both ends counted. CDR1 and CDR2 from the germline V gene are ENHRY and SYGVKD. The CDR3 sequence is CAISGDRNSFLL.

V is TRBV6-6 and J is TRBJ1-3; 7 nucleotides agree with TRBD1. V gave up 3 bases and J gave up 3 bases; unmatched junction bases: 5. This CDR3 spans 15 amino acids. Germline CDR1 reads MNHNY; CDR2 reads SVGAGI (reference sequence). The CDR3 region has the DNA TGTGCCAGCAGTTATACGACAGGGTATGGAAACACCATATATTTT. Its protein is CASSYTTGYGNTIYF.

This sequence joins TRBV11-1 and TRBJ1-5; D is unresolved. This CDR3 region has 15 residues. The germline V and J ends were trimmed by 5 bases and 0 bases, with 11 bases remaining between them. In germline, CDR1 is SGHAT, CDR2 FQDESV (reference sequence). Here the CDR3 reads CASSPGGPSNQPQHF. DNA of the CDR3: TGTGCCAGCAGCCCCGGAGGGCCTAGCAATCAGCCCCAGCATTTT.

CDR3 amino acids: CATSRDFYNEQFF. The CDR3 bases are TGTGCCACCAGCAGGGACTTTTACAATGAGCAGTTCTTC. The V gene is TRBV15, the J gene TRBJ2-1, with D tentatively TRBD2 (5 bases). Trimming left V 3 bases short and J 4 bases short, with 7 bases between. CDR1 and CDR2 (germline): LNHNV, YYDKDF (reference sequence). The CDR3 totals 13 residues.

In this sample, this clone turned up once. CDR3 in amino acids: CASSEEYSPPYGQYF. In nucleotides, the CDR3 is TGTGCCAGCAGTGAAGAGTACAGCCCTCCCTATGGGCAGTACTTC. The V call is TRBV6-1, the J call TRBJ2-7; unclear D gene. Looked up from germline, CDR1 is MNHNS and CDR2 is SASEGT. The CDR3 runs to 15 residues. V was shortened by 1 base and J by 9 bases, with 19 bases between the two germline ends.

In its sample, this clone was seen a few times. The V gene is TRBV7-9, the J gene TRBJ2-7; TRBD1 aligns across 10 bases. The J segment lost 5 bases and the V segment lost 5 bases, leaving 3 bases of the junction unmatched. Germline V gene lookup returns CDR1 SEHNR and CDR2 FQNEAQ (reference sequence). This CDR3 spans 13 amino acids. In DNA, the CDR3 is TGTGCCAGCAGCCCGGACAGGGGGGACGAGCAGTACTTC. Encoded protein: CASSPDRGDEQYF.